This T cell receptor (beta chain) was found in a study of cytomegalovirus exposure and HLA in healthy donors. Whole-study results and caveats: Most CMV-associated TCR beta chains appeared HLA-restricted in a later analysis.

There are 16 residues in the CDR3. With 0 bases removed from V and 5 bases from J, the gap between germline ends came to 17 bases. Germline CDR1 reads SGDLS; CDR2 reads YYNGEE. PCR was performed using 60 Vbeta and 13 Jbeta primers. Assay used: immunoSEQ multiplex PCR; TCRdb lists only in-frame clones, some missing. The sample yields 200,000 to 250,000 clones, roughly 89% seen once. In the case of this clone: Its antigen remains unknown.

Sequencing was carried out using PBMCs. This receptor was taken from a woman under 30 in good health and CMV-seronegative. The chain is built from TRBV9 and TRBJ2-5, with D perhaps TRBD1 (5 bases). The CDR3 region is CASSVGSGLGSETQYF. The DNA of the CDR3 is TGTGCCAGCAGCGTAGGATCAGGGCTCGGAAGTGAGACCCAGTACTTC.